This TCR beta chain was documented in a study of CD8 T cells in Susac syndrome. Turning to the study itself: Patients with Susac syndrome had blood drawn and were at that point therapy-naive, on corticosteroids, or on intravenous immunoglobulin alone.

The study, taken as a whole, reports: The authors found no clonal expansion in Susac syndrome CD4+ T cell repertoires.

Negative isolation yielded CD4+ and CD8+ T cells, and FACS enriched TEMRA cells. Comments on this clonotype: Its specificity is not known.

With V trimmed by 4 bases and J by 2 bases, 14 bases remained unmatched. CDR1 is MGHRA and CDR2 is YSYEKL in the germline V gene. The length of the CDR3 is 17 residues. An input of roughly 0.45 to 1 ug of RNA was subjected to reverse transcription using random hexamers. The amplification used immunoSEQ multiplex PCR on TCR beta CDR3; it spanned 54 Vbeta and 13 Jbeta. TCRdb fed the immunoSEQ multiplex PCR reads into MiXCR, producing one record per CDR3 protein. The sample contains about 150,000 distinct CDR3 sequences, about 95% of which appear only once. The genes are TRBV4-1 and TRBJ2-7, with 7 bases lining up with TRBD1. Material: CD4+ T cells from PBMCs. The sequence came from a human donor with Susac syndrome. The CDR3 sequence: CASSPRYTTGQTYEQYF. The DNA for the CDR3 is TGCGCCAGCAGCCCCCGCTATACCACGGGACAGACCTACGAGCAGTACTTC.